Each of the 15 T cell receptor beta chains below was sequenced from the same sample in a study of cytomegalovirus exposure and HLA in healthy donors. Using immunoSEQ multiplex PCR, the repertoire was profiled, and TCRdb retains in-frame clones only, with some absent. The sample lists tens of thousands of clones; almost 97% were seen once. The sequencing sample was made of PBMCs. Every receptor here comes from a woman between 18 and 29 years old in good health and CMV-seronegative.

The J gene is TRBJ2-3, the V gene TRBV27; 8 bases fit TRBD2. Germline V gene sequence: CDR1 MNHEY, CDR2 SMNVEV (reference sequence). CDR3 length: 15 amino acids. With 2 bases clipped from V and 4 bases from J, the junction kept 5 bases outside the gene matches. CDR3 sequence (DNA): TGTGCCAGCAGTTTAGCGGGGGGCGCCGCAGATACGCAGTATTTT. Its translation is CASSLAGGAADTQYF.

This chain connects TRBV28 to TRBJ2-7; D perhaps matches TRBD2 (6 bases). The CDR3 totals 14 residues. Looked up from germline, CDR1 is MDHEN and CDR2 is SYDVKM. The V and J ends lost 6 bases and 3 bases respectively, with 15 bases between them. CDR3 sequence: CASSPRRGGYEQYF. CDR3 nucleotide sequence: TGTGCCAGCAGCCCCCGGAGGGGAGGCTACGAGCAGTACTTC.

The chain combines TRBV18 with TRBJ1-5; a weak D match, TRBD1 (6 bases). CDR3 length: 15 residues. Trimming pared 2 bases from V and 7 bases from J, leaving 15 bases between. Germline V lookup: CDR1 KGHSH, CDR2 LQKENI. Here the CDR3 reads CASSPGGGAGQPQHF. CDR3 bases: TGTGCCAGCTCACCAGGGGGGGGCGCCGGACAGCCCCAGCATTTT.

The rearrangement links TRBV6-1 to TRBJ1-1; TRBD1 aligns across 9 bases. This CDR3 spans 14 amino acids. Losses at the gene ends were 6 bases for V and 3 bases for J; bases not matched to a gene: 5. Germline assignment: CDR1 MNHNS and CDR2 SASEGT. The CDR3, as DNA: TGTGCCAGCAGGGAGAGACAGGGGGACACTGAAGCTTTCTTT. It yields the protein CASRERQGDTEAFF.

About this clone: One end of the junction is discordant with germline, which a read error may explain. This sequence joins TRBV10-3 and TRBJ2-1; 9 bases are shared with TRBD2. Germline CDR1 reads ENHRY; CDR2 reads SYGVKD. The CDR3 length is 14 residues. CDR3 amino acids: CASSGEVRDNEQFF. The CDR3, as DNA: TGCGCCTCTAGCGGGGAGGTCCGCGACAATGAGCAGTTCTTC.

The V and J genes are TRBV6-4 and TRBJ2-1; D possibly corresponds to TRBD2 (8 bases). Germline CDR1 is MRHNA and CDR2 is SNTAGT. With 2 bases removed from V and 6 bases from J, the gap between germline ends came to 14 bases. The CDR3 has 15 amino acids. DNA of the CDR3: TGTGCCAGCAGTGACGGGACTAGGGACAGCAATGAGCAGTTCTTC. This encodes CASSDGTRDSNEQFF.

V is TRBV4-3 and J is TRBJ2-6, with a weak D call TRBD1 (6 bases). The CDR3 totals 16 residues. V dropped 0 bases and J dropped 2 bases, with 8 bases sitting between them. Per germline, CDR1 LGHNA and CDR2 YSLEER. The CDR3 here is CASSQDTGTGANVLTF. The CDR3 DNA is TGCGCCAGCAGCCAAGATACAGGGACTGGGGCCAACGTCCTGACTTTC.

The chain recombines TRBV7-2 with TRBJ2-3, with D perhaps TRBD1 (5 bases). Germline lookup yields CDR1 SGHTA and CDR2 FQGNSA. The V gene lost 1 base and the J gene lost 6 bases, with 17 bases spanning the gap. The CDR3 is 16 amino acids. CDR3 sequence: CASSLGFQGRMDTQYF. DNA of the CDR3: TGTGCCAGCAGCTTAGGGTTTCAGGGCCGGATGGATACGCAGTATTTT.

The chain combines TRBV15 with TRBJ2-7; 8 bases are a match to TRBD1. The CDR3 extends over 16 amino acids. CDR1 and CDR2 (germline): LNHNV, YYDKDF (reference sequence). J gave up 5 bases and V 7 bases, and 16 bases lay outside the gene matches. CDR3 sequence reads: CATKSTLGQGRNEQYF. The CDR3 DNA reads TGTGCCACCAAGTCGACCCTAGGACAGGGCAGGAACGAGCAGTACTTC.

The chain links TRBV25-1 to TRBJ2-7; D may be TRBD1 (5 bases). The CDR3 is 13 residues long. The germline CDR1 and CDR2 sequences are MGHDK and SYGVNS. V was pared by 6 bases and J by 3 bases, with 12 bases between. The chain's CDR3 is CASSPFDSYEQYF. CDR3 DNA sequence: TGTGCCAGCAGCCCCTTCGACAGCTACGAGCAGTACTTC.

Here the CDR3 DNA reads TGTGCCAGCAGTTACGACGCGACAGGGTTGGAGACCCAGTACTTC. The encoded protein is CASSYDATGLETQYF. The chain links TRBV6-6 to TRBJ2-5; TRBD1 matches 7 bases. Losses at the gene ends were 2 bases for V and 5 bases for J; bases not matched to a gene: 8. Per germline, CDR1 MNHNY and CDR2 SVGAGI (reference sequence). The CDR3 loop spans 15 amino acids.

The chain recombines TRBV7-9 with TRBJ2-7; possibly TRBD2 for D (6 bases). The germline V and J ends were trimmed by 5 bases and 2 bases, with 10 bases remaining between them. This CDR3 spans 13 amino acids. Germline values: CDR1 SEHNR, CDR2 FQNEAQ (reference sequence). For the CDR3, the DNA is TGTGCCAGCAGCCCCCCGGGAGCCTACGAGCAGTACTTC. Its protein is CASSPPGAYEQYF.

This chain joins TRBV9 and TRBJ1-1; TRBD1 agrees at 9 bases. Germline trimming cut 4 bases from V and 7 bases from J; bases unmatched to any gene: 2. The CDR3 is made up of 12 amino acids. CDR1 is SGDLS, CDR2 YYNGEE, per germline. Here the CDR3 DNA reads TGTGCCAGCAGCCAGGGACAGGGTGAAGCTTTCTTT. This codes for CASSQGQGEAFF.

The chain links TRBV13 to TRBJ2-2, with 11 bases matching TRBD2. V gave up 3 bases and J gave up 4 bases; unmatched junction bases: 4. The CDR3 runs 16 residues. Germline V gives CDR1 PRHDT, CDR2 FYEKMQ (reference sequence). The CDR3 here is CASSFVSGGATGELFF. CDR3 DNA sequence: TGTGCCAGCAGCTTCGTTAGCGGGGGGGCCACCGGGGAGCTGTTTTTT.

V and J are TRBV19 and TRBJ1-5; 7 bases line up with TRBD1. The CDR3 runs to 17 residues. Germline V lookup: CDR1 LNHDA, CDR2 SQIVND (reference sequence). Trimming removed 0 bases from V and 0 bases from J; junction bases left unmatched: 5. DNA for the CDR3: TGTGCCAGTAGTATAGAGGGAACAGGGGATAGCAATCAGCCCCAGCATTTT. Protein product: CASSIEGTGDSNQPQHF.